This T cell receptor (beta chain) was recovered during a study of Graves' ophthalmopathy and Graves' hyperthyroidism. The study, taken as a whole, reports: A 13-signature model separated ophthalmopathy from stable hyperthyroidism, reaching 85% to 90% sensitivity and roughly 81% specificity cross-validated. Among expanded thyroid clonotypes above 0.001 frequency, most also occurred in blood.

This clonotype appeared many times. Its antigen is undetermined. The CDR3 has 14 amino acids. V was pared by 6 bases and J by 3 bases, with 12 bases between. Germline assignment: CDR1 MDHEN and CDR2 SYDVKM. Amplified TCR beta CDR3 regions were obtained using RNA transcripts as template. HTBI primers were employed in first-round RT-PCR, then a second-round multiplex PCR followed. TCRdb ran MiXCR on the multiplex PCR reads and lists one entry per CDR3 protein. Of fewer than 400,000 distinct CDR3 sequences in the sample, about 17% were seen once. With a duration under 3 months, ophthalmopathy in the donors showed moderate-to-severe activity, CAS ≥3 and NOSPECS ≥4. The authors used Ficoll-Paque density gradient centrifugation to separate PBMCs. The input was approximately 9.3 ml of fresh peripheral blood.

The clonotype originates from a woman between 18 and 29 years old with Graves' ophthalmopathy. Sequences were obtained from peripheral blood. The J gene is TRBJ1-5, the V gene TRBV28; D unclear. As DNA, the CDR3 is TGTGCCAGCAGGGTATTTAGAAACAATCAGCCCCAGCATTTT. Its translation: CASRVFRNNQPQHF.